This TCR beta chain was recorded in a study of blood T cell repertoires in COVID-19. About the study: The United States, Italy and Spain supplied acute and convalescent COVID-19 samples. Sources were T cells, B-cell-depleted T cells, or PBMCs; the material itself was cDNA or gDNA.

Data came from immunoSEQ multiplex PCR; TCRdb stores just in-frame clones and leaves some out. The repertoire consists of around 300,000 clones, with approximately 90% occurring once and the leading ten covering roughly 2.3%. Input material: peripheral blood. This TCR was recovered from a man between 18 and 29 years old with active or convalescent COVID-19.

CDR3: CASSHKWGGSDTEAFF. CDR3 DNA: TGTGCCAGCAGCCATAAGTGGGGCGGATCGGACACTGAAGCTTTCTTT. This chain uses TRBV11-2 with TRBJ1-1; tentative D call: TRBD1 (5 bases). The V gene lost 5 bases and the J gene lost 3 bases, with 19 bases spanning the gap. The CDR3 is 16 amino acids. The germline V gene encodes CDR1 SGHAT and CDR2 FQNNGV. The variable domain in full, with the rest retrieved from reference TRBV11-2 and TRBJ1-1, is EAGVAQSPRYKIIEKRQSVAFWCNPISGHATLYWYQQILGQGPKLLIQFQNNGVVDDSQLPKDRFSAERLKGVDSTLKIQPAKLEDSAVYLCASSHKWGGSDTEAFFGQGTRLTVV.